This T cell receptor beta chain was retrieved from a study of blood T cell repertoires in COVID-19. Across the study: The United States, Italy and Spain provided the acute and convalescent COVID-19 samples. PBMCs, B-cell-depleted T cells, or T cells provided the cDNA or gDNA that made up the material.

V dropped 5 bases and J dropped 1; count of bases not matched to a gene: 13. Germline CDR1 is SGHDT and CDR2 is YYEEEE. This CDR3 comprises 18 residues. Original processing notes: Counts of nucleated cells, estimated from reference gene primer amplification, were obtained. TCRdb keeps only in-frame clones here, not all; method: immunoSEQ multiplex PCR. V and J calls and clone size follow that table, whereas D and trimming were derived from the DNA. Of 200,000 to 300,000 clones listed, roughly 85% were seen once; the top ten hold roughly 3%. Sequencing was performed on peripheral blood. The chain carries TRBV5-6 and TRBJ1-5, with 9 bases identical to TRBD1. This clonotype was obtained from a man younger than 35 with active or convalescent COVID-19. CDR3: CASRTATGGRGSNQPQHF. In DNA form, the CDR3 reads TGTGCCAGCAGAACCGCGACAGGGGGAAGGGGGAGCAATCAGCCCCAGCATTTT.